This is a list of T cell receptor beta chains from one sample in a study of blood T cell repertoires in COVID-19. Assay used: immunoSEQ multiplex PCR; TCRdb lists only in-frame clones, some missing. The table lists tens of thousands of clones, approximately 84% of them singletons. The sequenced material came from peripheral blood. Receptors were obtained from a man in his forties or fifties with acute or convalescent COVID-19. Both conserved end residues are part of each CDR3. Fields, in order: J gene, clone size, D gene, V gene, CDR3 protein, CDR3 DNA. D genes are given only for firm matches. Part of the rows lack a size; the others show once, few, many or a class for expanded clones.

>TRBJ2-7|NA|NA|TRBV6-5
CASLRSRSSYEQYF
TGTGCCAGCCTAAGGAGCCGGAGCTCCTACGAGCAGTACTTC
>TRBJ1-1|NA|NA|TRBV19
CASSIGQSIRTEAFF
TGTGCCAGTAGTATCGGACAGAGCATTAGGACTGAAGCTTTCTTT
>TRBJ2-3|NA|NA|TRBV11-3
CASSLGSQAGTDTQYF
TGTGCCAGCAGCTTAGGTAGCCAGGCGGGGACAGATACGCAGTATTTT
>TRBJ1-3|NA|NA|TRBV24-1
CAPACCGPFFGSGNTIYF
TGTGCCCCCGCCTGTTGCGGTCCATTCTTTGGCTCTGGAAACACCATATATTTT
>TRBJ1-1|few|NA|TRBV3-1/TRBV3-2
CASSQEFTGTEAFF
TGTGCCAGCAGCCAAGAGTTTACGGGGACTGAAGCTTTCTTT
>TRBJ1-6|NA|NA|TRBV5-4
CASSLKLGSSYNSPLHF
TGTGCCAGCAGCTTGAAATTAGGGAGCTCCTATAATTCACCCCTCCACTTT
>TRBJ2-7|NA|TRBD2|TRBV5-4
CASSLGGLADYEQYF
TGTGCCAGCAGCTTGGGGGGACTAGCTGATTACGAGCAGTACTTC
>TRBJ2-5|NA|NA|TRBV30
CAWKGGDRETQYF
TGTGCCTGGAAGGGCGGGGATAGGGAGACCCAGTACTTC
>TRBJ2-6|NA|NA|TRBV12-5
CASGLEQSGANVLTF
TGTGCTAGTGGTTTGGAACAGTCTGGGGCCAACGTCCTGACTTTC
>TRBJ1-3|NA|NA|TRBV6-5
CASKMTGVDTIYF
TGTGCCAGCAAGATGACGGGGGTGGACACCATATATTTT
>TRBJ2-1|NA|NA|TRBV5-8
CASSLGNSGMNEQFF
TGTGCCAGCAGCTTGGGGAACTCGGGAATGAATGAGCAGTTCTTC
>TRBJ2-5|NA|TRBD1|TRBV19
CASSIQGAEETQYF
TGTGCCAGTAGTATACAGGGGGCTGAGGAGACCCAGTACTTC
>TRBJ1-1|NA|NA|TRBV10-1
CASRQSMNTEAFF
TGCGCCAGCAGACAGAGCATGAACACTGAAGCTTTCTTT
>TRBJ2-7|few|NA|TRBV3-1/TRBV3-2
CASSQEWTEYEQYF
TGTGCCAGCAGCCAAGAGTGGACAGAATACGAGCAGTACTTC
>TRBJ1-3|NA|NA|TRBV28
CASSISGHLSGNTIYF
TGTGCCAGCAGTATCTCGGGACACCTCTCTGGAAACACCATATATTTT
>TRBJ1-1|NA|TRBD1|TRBV5-4
CASSLGDRDTEAFF
TGTGCCAGCAGCTTGGGCGACAGGGACACTGAAGCTTTCTTT
>TRBJ2-5|NA|TRBD2|TRBV5-6
CASSFGLAEETQYF
TGTGCCAGCAGCTTCGGCCTAGCGGAGGAGACCCAGTACTTC
>TRBJ1-2|few|NA|TRBV10-3
CAIRAGGFSYGYTF
TGTGCCATCAGGGCCGGGGGTTTCAGCTATGGCTACACCTTC
>TRBJ2-2|NA|TRBD1|TRBV10-3
CAIRQGATGELFF
TGTGCCATCAGACAGGGGGCGACCGGGGAGCTGTTTTTT
>TRBJ2-7|NA|NA|TRBV28
CASSPLAPSPEQYF
TGTGCCAGCAGTCCCCTAGCGCCCTCGCCCGAGCAGTACTTC
>TRBJ2-7|NA|NA|TRBV6-5
CASSYSMRGSYEQYF
TGTGCCAGCAGTTACTCGATGCGGGGCTCCTACGAGCAGTACTTC
>TRBJ2-7|NA|TRBD1|TRBV5-1
CASSPGQALYEQYF
TGCGCCAGCAGCCCGGGACAGGCTCTGTACGAGCAGTACTTC
>TRBJ2-7|NA|NA|TRBV4-1
CASSQEILTGTRSYEQYF
TGCGCCAGCAGCCAAGAGATTTTAACAGGGACCCGCTCATACGAGCAGTACTTC
>TRBJ2-3|NA|TRBD1|TRBV27
CGVGSLGQGSTDTQYF
TGTGGAGTAGGCTCCCTTGGACAGGGTAGCACAGATACGCAGTATTTT
>TRBJ1-1|NA|NA|TRBV7-3
CASSLNLGGVAEAFF
TGTGCCAGCAGCTTAAATCTGGGGGGAGTAGCTGAAGCTTTCTTT
>TRBJ1-2|NA|NA|TRBV5-6
CASSLRGSGNGYTF
TGTGCCAGCAGCTTGAGGGGTTCAGGGAATGGCTACACCTTC
>TRBJ1-4|NA|TRBD1|TRBV6-5
CASSSDRVGEKLFF
TGTGCCAGCAGTTCCGACAGGGTGGGGGAAAAACTGTTTTTT
>TRBJ2-3|NA|NA|TRBV7-9
CASSAYQGGFGTDTQYF
TGTGCCAGCAGCGCTTACCAGGGGGGTTTCGGCACAGATACGCAGTATTTT
>TRBJ2-1|NA|TRBD1|TRBV9
CASSETGSSYNEQFF
TGTGCCAGCAGCGAGACAGGGAGCTCCTACAATGAGCAGTTCTTC
>TRBJ1-3|NA|NA|TRBV18
CASSPRTVRSGNTIYF
TGTGCCAGCTCACCAAGGACAGTCCGCTCTGGAAACACCATATATTTT
>TRBJ2-1|NA|TRBD2|TRBV19
CASSGTSAGEQFF
TGTGCCAGTAGTGGGACTAGCGCGGGTGAGCAGTTCTTC
>TRBJ2-1|NA|NA|TRBV12-3/TRBV12-4
CASSRGLNEQFF
TGTGCCAGCAGTCGAGGGCTCAATGAGCAGTTCTTC
>TRBJ1-4|NA|NA|TRBV9
CASSASATNEKLFF
TGTGCCAGCAGTGCCAGTGCAACTAATGAAAAACTGTTTTTT
>TRBJ1-1|NA|NA|TRBV6-5
CASSYRTLNTEAFF
TGTGCCAGCAGTTACAGGACACTTAACACTGAAGCTTTCTTT
>TRBJ2-7|NA|NA|TRBV14
CASSRDRSSYEQYF
TGTGCCAGCAGTCGCGACAGGAGCTCCTACGAGCAGTACTTC
>TRBJ1-5|NA|TRBD1|TRBV19
CASSISTGGLNQPQHF
TGTGCCAGTAGTATCTCGACAGGGGGCCTAAATCAGCCCCAGCATTTT
>TRBJ1-2|NA|TRBD1|TRBV12-3/TRBV12-4
CASSGGGYGYTF
TGTGCCAGCTCAGGGGGCGGGTATGGCTACACCTTC
>TRBJ1-1|NA|NA|TRBV28
CASSPKNLREKNTEAFF
TGTGCCAGCAGCCCCAAGAACTTGAGGGAAAAGAACACTGAAGCTTTCTTT
>TRBJ2-7|few|NA|TRBV28
CASSFRGSAYEQYF
TGTGCCAGCAGTTTCCGGGGGAGTGCCTACGAGCAGTACTTC
>TRBJ1-6|few|TRBD1|TRBV2
CASVGDRGLNSPLHF
TGTGCCAGCGTTGGGGACAGGGGATTGAATTCACCCCTCCACTTT
>TRBJ2-7|NA|TRBD2|TRBV28
CASSLSGTSGSYEQYF
TGTGCCAGCAGTTTGTCCGGGACTAGCGGCTCCTACGAGCAGTACTTC
>TRBJ2-7|NA|NA|TRBV14
CASSQERGGPSYEQYF
TGTGCCAGCAGCCAAGAACGCGGGGGCCCCTCCTACGAGCAGTACTTC